The 20 T cell receptor beta chains presented below share a single source sample, sequenced in a study of T cells in Graves' hyperthyroidism and ophthalmopathy. TCR beta CDR3 sequences were amplified from RNA transcripts. A set of HTBI primers served as the primers for a first-round RT-PCR of the TCR CDR3. Using its own MiXCR run on the multiplex PCR reads, TCRdb lists one record per CDR3 protein. This sample has hundreds of thousands of distinct CDR3 sequences; 16% occur once, and the top ten carry about 20%. Material: blood. The receptors shown here come from a woman between 18 and 29 years old with Graves' hyperthyroidism.

The gene calls are TRBV20-1 and TRBJ2-7, with TRBD1 matching 8 bases. From germline, CDR1 is DFQATT and CDR2 SNEGSKA (reference sequence). The CDR3 is 13 residues long. V shed 6 bases, J shed 0 bases, and the junction held 4 bases outside the gene matches. The CDR3 sequence: CSARGLISYEQYF. DNA for the CDR3: TGCAGTGCCAGGGGGCTTATCTCCTACGAGCAGTACTTC.

The chain carries TRBV20-1 and TRBJ2-5; 9 bases are a match to TRBD1. V shed 1 base and J 2 bases; nucleotides not matched to a gene: 2. This CDR3 contains 14 residues. Per the germline V gene, CDR1 is DFQATT and CDR2 is SNEGSKA (reference sequence). The CDR3 nucleotides read TGCAGTGCTAGAGGACAGGGGGTTCAAGAGACCCAGTACTTC. Protein sequence: CSARGQGVQETQYF.

The sample holds many counts of this clonotype. This rearrangement joins TRBV6-2 or TRBV6-3 to TRBJ2-7, with 8 bases lining up with TRBD2. The V segment lost 7 bases and the J segment 5 bases; nucleotides outside the gene matches: 10. Germline V gene data show CDR1 as MNHEY and CDR2 as SVGEGT. The CDR3 has 14 amino acids. The DNA of the CDR3 is TGTGCCAGCACAATCCGGGGGGGTCTCGACGAGCAGTACTTC. This encodes CASTIRGGLDEQYF.

This clonotype was observed at least ten times. The rearrangement joins TRBV11-3 to TRBJ2-3; D is undetermined. V was clipped by 2 bases and J by 4 bases, with 7 bases between them. The CDR3 has 13 amino acids. Germline V gene data show CDR1 as SGHNT and CDR2 as YENEEA. CDR3 amino acids: CASSLSQADTQYF. The CDR3 nucleotides read TGTGCCAGCAGCTTATCCCAGGCAGATACGCAGTATTTT.

This chain connects TRBV7-8 to TRBJ1-3, with 7 bases fitting TRBD1. CDR1 and CDR2 from the germline V gene are SGHVS and FQNEAQ. Trimming cost V 5 bases and J 0 bases; bases outside gene matches: 4. The CDR3 totals 15 residues. The CDR3 region has the DNA TGTGCCAGCAGCGTAAACAGGGGCTCTGGAAACACCATATATTTT. Translating it yields CASSVNRGSGNTIYF.

This clonotype appeared many times. This sequence joins TRBV12-5 and TRBJ1-1; maybe TRBD1 (6 bases). The CDR3 runs 19 residues. Trimming left V 1 base short and J 0 bases short, with 21 bases between. Looked up from germline, CDR1 is LGHNT and CDR2 is FRNRAP. The CDR3 DNA is TGTGCTAGTGGTTTGGCTAGATCAGGGACACCTCCTCTGAACACTGAAGCTTTCTTT. Protein sequence: CASGLARSGTPPLNTEAFF.

The chain links TRBV7-8 to TRBJ1-5; D ambiguous. Germline CDR1 is SGHVS and CDR2 is FQNEAQ. This CDR3 spans 15 amino acids. Trimming pared 4 bases from V and 5 bases from J, leaving 15 bases between. The CDR3 nucleotides read TGTGCCAGCAGCTCGACCATGGCCCTAGATCAGCCCCAGCATTTT. Residues: CASSSTMALDQPQHF.

There are many counts of this clonotype. The chain joins TRBV12-3 or TRBV12-4 to TRBJ2-7; D remains unclear. The CDR3 length is 13 residues. Trimming took 3 bases from V and 5 from J, leaving 11 bases between them. The CDR3 loop is CASSFKKLHEQYF. Written as DNA, the CDR3 is TGTGCCAGCAGTTTTAAGAAGCTCCACGAGCAGTACTTC.

This clonotype was observed many times. The chain uses TRBV5-1 and TRBJ1-1, with D unclear. CDR1 SGHRS and CDR2 YFSETQ come from the germline V gene. This CDR3 is built from 13 residues. V was trimmed by 5 bases and J by 4 bases, leaving 12 bases between them. CDR3 sequence reads: CASSLGAPTEAFF. As DNA, the CDR3 is TGCGCCAGCAGTCTAGGCGCACCCACTGAAGCTTTCTTT.

In this sample, this clonotype turned up many times. This chain joins TRBV7-2 and TRBJ2-3; D gene unclear. Trimming shortened V by 6 bases and J by 2 bases, and 6 bases separated the two germline ends. The CDR3 covers 12 residues. CDR1 is SGHTA and CDR2 is FQGNSA in the germline V gene. CDR3 residues: CASSFDTDTQYF. CDR3 DNA: TGTGCCAGCAGTTTCGACACAGATACGCAGTATTTT.

This clonotype was seen repeatedly, ten times or more. This chain uses TRBV5-5 with TRBJ2-7; D could derive from TRBD1 or TRBD2 (5 bases each). This CDR3 is 15 amino acids long. Germline assignment: CDR1 SGHKS and CDR2 YYEKEE (reference sequence). Trimming cost V 7 bases and J 2 bases, with 19 bases left between them. The CDR3 DNA follows: TGTGCCAGCTGCCTGGGACCAGGAGACCCCTACGAGCAGTACTTC. Its translation: CASCLGPGDPYEQYF.

This clonotype was observed at least ten times. The CDR3 bases are TGTGCCAGCAGCTTAGTTCGGAGGGGATCAGCTAATGAAAAACTGTTTTTT. It encodes CASSLVRRGSANEKLFF. The chain is built from TRBV7-8 and TRBJ1-4; possible D gene TRBD1, 5 bases. In germline, CDR1 is SGHVS, CDR2 FQNEAQ. Between the trimmed V and J ends, which lost 1 base and 3 bases, there was a span of 15 bases. CDR3 size: 17 residues.

This clonotype was counted at least ten times. The J gene is TRBJ1-1, the V gene TRBV5-1; maybe TRBD1 (5 bases). Per germline, CDR1 SGHRS and CDR2 YFSETQ. V lost 0 bases to trimming and J lost 4 bases, with 13 bases between them. The CDR3 is 15 residues long. In nucleotides, the CDR3 is TGCGCCAGCAGCTTGGACCAGGGAGGCCTCACTGAAGCTTTCTTT. It specifies CASSLDQGGLTEAFF.

This clonotype has a count of ten or more. This chain connects TRBV7-9 to TRBJ2-5; D uncertain. Deletions cut 5 bases from V and 4 bases from J, with 11 bases between. This CDR3 contains 13 residues. CDR1 SEHNR and CDR2 FQNEAQ come from the germline V gene (reference sequence). CDR3 sequence: CASSRLDGETQYF. The CDR3 nucleotides are TGTGCCAGCAGCCGATTAGACGGAGAGACCCAGTACTTC.

Points on this clonotype: Sequence at one end of the junction differs from germline and may be a read error. The V call is TRBV25-1, the J call TRBJ2-3; the match to TRBD2 covers 13 bases. Germline V gene data show CDR1 as MGHDK and CDR2 as SYGVNS. There are 18 residues in the CDR3. The CDR3 loop is CVSSRHGGLAGSTDTQYF. Here the CDR3 DNA reads TGTGTCAGCAGTCGACACGGGGGACTAGCGGGGAGCACAGATACGCAGTATTTT. Looking up the rest from reference TRBV25-1 and TRBJ2-3 gives the full variable domain: EADIYQTPRYLVIGTGKKITLECSQTMGHDKMYWYQQDPGMELHLIHYSYGVNSTEKGDLSSESTVSRIRTEHFPLTLESARPSHTSQYLCVSSRHGGLAGSTDTQYFGPGTRLTVL.

This clonotype was seen many times. This sequence joins TRBV12-3 or TRBV12-4 and TRBJ2-3; TRBD2 might be the D (6 bases). V was pared by 8 bases and J by 4 bases, with 10 bases between. The CDR3 consists of 12 residues. CDR3 loop: CASVTRPDTQYF. For the CDR3, the DNA is TGTGCCAGCGTGACTAGACCAGATACGCAGTATTTT.

This rearrangement joins TRBV12-3 or TRBV12-4 to TRBJ1-6; the D is unclear. This CDR3 region has 14 residues. V shed 1 base and J shed 7 bases, with 8 bases lying between them. The CDR3 region has the DNA TGTGCCAGCAGTTTAGGGCCAGGCAATTCACCCCTCCACTTT. Encoded protein: CASSLGPGNSPLHF.

This clonotype came up many times. The chain links TRBV2 to TRBJ2-5; D is uncertain. The CDR3 consists of 10 residues. V lost 8 bases and J 3 bases, leaving 4 bases between the germline ends. CDR1 is SNHLY and CDR2 is FYNNEI in the germline V gene. CDR3 loop: CASSEETQYF. The CDR3 DNA reads as TGTGCCAGCTCAGAAGAGACCCAGTACTTC.

This chain links TRBV29-1 with TRBJ2-7, with a weak D call TRBD2 (6 bases). Trimming took 4 bases from V and 5 from J, leaving 12 bases between them. CDR1 and CDR2 from the germline V gene are SQVTM and ANQGSEA. The CDR3 is 12 amino acids. DNA of the CDR3: TGCAGCGTTGTGGGCAAGCGGGACGAGCAGTACTTC. As protein: CSVVGKRDEQYF.

This clonotype was seen a handful of times. J is TRBJ1-1 and V is TRBV6-5, with D uncertain. This CDR3 spans 16 amino acids. Germline CDR1 and CDR2: MNHEY and SVGAGI. V was shortened by 3 bases and J by 5 bases, with 19 bases between the two germline ends. The CDR3: CASSYRDPGSGTEAFF. In DNA, the CDR3 is TGTGCCAGCAGTTATCGGGATCCCGGGTCCGGGACTGAAGCTTTCTTT.